This T cell receptor beta chain comes out of a study of blood T cell repertoires in COVID-19. Study in general: The origin of the acute and convalescent COVID-19 samples was the United States, Italy and Spain. The cDNA or gDNA used as material had been derived from T cells, B-cell-depleted T cells, or PBMCs.

Authors' data handling: Estimated nucleated cell counts came from reference gene primer amplification. Sequencing was performed with immunoSEQ multiplex PCR; in TCRdb, only in-frame clones are kept and a portion is missing. D and trimming were read from the DNA, whereas the V and J calls and clone size are those reported in that table. The table records 40,000 to 50,000 clones, 80% to 90% of them present only once. After removal of 1 base from V and 3 bases from J, the junction contained 18 bases not matched to a gene. CDR3 length equals 20 residues. Germline assignment: CDR1 KGHDR and CDR2 SFDVKD. Sequencing was done on a sample of peripheral blood. J is TRBJ2-3 and V is TRBV24-1; 7 nucleotides match TRBD2. The sequence was collected from a human donor in a cohort sampled during active COVID-19. CDR3 loop: CATSDFGRDERGVWTDTQYF. The CDR3 nucleotides are TGTGCCACCAGTGATTTCGGTCGAGACGAGCGGGGTGTGTGGACAGATACGCAGTATTTT.